One T cell receptor beta chain is described in this entry. Original processing methods: The assay estimated nucleated cells by amplifying reference gene primers. Generated by immunoSEQ multiplex PCR, the TCRdb table keeps only in-frame clones and is missing some. V and J calls and clone size follow that table, whereas D and trimming were derived from the DNA. This sample has 300,000 to 400,000 clones, with over 75% found just once. This sample is part of a study of blood T cell repertoires in COVID-19. The germline gives CDR1 SEHNR, CDR2 FQNEAQ (reference sequence). Deletions cut 5 bases from V and 3 bases from J, with 8 bases between. The CDR3 contains 12 residues.

The sample consisted of peripheral blood. The chain joins TRBV7-9 to TRBJ2-7, with D unresolved. The origin of this receptor is a woman aged 45-65 years who had recovered from COVID-19. CDR3 sequence (DNA): TGTGCCAGCAGCCCGCCCAGCTACGAGCAGTACTTC. It translates to CASSPPSYEQYF.